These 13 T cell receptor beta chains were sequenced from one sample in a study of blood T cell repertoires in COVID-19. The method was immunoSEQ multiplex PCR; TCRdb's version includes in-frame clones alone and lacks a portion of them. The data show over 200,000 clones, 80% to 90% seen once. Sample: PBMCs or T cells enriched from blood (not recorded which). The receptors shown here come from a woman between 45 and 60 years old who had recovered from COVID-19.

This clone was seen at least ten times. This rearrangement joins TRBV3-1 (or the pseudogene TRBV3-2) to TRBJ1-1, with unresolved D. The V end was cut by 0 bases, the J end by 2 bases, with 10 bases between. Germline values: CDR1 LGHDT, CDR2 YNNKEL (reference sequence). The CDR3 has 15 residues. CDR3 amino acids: CASSQEGGYNTEAFF. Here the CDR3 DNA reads TGTGCCAGCAGCCAAGAAGGCGGCTATAACACTGAAGCTTTCTTT.

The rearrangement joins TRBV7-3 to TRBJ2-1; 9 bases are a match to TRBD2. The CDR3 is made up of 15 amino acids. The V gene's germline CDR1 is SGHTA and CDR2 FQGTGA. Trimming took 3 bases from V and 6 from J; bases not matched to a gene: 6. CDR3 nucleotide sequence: TGTGCCAGCAGCTTGTCGGGACTAGCTCTCAATGAGCAGTTCTTC. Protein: CASSLSGLALNEQFF. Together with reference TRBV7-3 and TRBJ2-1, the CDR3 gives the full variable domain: GAGVSQTPSNKVTEKGKYVELRCDPISGHTALYWYRQSLGQGPEFLIYFQGTGAADDSGLPNDRFFAVRPEGSVSTLKIQRTERGDSAVYLCASSLSGLALNEQFFGPGTRLTVL.

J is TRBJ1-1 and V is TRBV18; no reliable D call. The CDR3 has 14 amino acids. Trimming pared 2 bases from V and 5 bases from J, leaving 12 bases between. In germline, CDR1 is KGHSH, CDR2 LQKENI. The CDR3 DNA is TGTGCCAGCTCACCAGCCCAGGATGGAACTGAAGCTTTCTTT. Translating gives CASSPAQDGTEAFF.

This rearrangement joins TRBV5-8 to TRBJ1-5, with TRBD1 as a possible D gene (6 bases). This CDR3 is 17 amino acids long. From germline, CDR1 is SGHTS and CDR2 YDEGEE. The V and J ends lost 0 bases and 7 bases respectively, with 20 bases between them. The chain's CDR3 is CASSLVYSTGRGQPQHF. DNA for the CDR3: TGTGCCAGCAGCTTGGTCTACAGTACAGGGCGGGGGCAGCCCCAGCATTTT.

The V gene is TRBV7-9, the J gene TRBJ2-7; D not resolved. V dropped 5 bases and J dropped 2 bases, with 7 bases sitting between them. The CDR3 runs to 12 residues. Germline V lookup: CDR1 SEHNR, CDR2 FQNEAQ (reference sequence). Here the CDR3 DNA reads TGTGCCAGCAGCACAGACACCTACGAGCAGTACTTC. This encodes CASSTDTYEQYF.

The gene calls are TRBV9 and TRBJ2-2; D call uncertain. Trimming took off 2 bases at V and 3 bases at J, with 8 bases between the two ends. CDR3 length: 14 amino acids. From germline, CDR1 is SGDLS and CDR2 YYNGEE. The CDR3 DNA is TGTGCCAGCAGCGTTGGGCAGGACACCGGGGAGCTGTTTTTT. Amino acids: CASSVGQDTGELFF. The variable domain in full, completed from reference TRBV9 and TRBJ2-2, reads DSGVTQTPKHLITATGQRVTLRCSPRSGDLSVYWYQQSLDQGLQFLIQYYNGEERAKGNILERFSAQQFPDLHSELNLSSLELGDSALYFCASSVGQDTGELFFGEGSRLTVL.

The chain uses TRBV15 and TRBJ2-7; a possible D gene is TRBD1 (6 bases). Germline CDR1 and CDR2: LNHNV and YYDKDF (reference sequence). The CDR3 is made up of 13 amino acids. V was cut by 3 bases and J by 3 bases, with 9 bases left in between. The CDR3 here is CATSRDSIYEQYF. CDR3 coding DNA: TGTGCCACCAGCAGGGACAGTATCTACGAGCAGTACTTC.

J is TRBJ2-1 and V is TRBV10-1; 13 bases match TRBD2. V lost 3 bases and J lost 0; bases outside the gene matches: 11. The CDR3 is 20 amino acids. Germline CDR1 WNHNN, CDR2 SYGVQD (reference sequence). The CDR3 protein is CASSETPGTSGVSSYNEQFF. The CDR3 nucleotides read TGCGCCAGCAGTGAAACTCCCGGGACTAGCGGGGTCAGCTCCTACAATGAGCAGTTCTTC.

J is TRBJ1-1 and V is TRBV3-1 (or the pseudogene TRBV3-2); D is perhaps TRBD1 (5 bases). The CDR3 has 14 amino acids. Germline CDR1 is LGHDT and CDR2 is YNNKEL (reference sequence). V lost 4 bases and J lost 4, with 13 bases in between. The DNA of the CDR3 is TGTGCCAGCAGCCTTCAGGGAGGAGCCACTGAAGCTTTCTTT. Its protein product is CASSLQGGATEAFF.

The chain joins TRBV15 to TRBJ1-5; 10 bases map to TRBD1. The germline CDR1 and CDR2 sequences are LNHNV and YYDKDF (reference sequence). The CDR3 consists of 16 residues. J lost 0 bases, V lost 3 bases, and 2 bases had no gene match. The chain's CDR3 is CATSRGTGVSNQPQHF. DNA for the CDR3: TGTGCCACCAGCAGGGGGACAGGGGTTAGCAATCAGCCCCAGCATTTT.

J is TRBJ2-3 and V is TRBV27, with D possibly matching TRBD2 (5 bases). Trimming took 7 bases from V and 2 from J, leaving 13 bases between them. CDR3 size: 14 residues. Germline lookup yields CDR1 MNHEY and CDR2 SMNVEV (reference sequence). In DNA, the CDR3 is TGTGCCAGCACCACTAGGGATCACACAGATACGCAGTATTTT. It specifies CASTTRDHTDTQYF.

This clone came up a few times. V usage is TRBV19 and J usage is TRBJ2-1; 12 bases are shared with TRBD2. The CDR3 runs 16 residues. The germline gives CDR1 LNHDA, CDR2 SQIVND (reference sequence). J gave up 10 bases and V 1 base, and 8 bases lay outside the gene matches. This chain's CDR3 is CASSIALAGGPMEQFF. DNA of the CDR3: TGTGCCAGTAGTATAGCACTAGCGGGAGGCCCAATGGAGCAGTTCTTC.

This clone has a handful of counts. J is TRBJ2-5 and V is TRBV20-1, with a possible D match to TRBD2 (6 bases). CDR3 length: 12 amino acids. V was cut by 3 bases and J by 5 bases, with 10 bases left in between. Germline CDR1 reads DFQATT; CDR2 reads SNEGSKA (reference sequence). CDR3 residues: CSASTGGETQYF. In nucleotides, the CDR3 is TGCAGTGCTAGTACTGGAGGGGAGACCCAGTACTTC.